The 15 T cell receptor beta chains listed next were all sequenced from one sample in a study of beta chain features in type 1 diabetes. Of the isolated RNA, all was reverse transcribed, and so the sequenced material was expressed TCRB transcripts. Profiling relied on immunoSEQ multiplex PCR, and the TCRdb table lists in-frame clones only, not all of them. The sample consists of about 620,000 clones, about a sixth of them appearing once. Source material: naive CD4+ T cells from blood. The receptors shown here come from a man aged 18-30 years in good health.

In regard to this clone: This same CDR3 is encoded by further DNA sequences in the sample. This chain joins TRBV5-4 and TRBJ2-7; 8 bases align to TRBD1. Per germline, CDR1 SGHNT and CDR2 YYREEE (reference sequence). Trimming cost V 0 bases and J 3 bases; bases outside gene matches: 5. The CDR3 has 15 residues. The CDR3, as DNA: TGTGCCAGCAGCTTGGGGTCAGGGGGCTTCTACGAGCAGTACTTC. Its protein is CASSLGSGGFYEQYF.

A remark on this clone: This specimen includes other DNA sequences encoding the same CDR3. This chain connects TRBV18 to TRBJ2-7; tentatively, D is TRBD1 (5 bases). Trimming stripped 3 bases from V and 7 bases from J, with 10 bases between. The CDR3 covers 12 residues. Germline assignment: CDR1 KGHSH and CDR2 LQKENI. The chain's CDR3 is CASSPDRGEQYF. As DNA, the CDR3 is TGTGCCAGCTCACCTGATAGGGGTGAGCAGTACTTC.

This clone has a handful of counts. CDR3 protein: CARAGTLNTGELFF. The CDR3 region has the DNA TGTGCCAGGGCCGGGACACTGAACACCGGGGAGCTGTTTTTT. This sequence joins TRBV2 and TRBJ2-2; weak D call: TRBD1 (6 bases). Germline CDR1 and CDR2: SNHLY and FYNNEI. The CDR3 totals 14 residues. Between the trimmed V and J ends, which lost 9 bases and 1 base, there was a span of 12 bases.

The gene calls are TRBV19 and TRBJ2-3, with 12 nucleotides matching TRBD1. Germline-derived CDR1 and CDR2 are LNHDA and SQIVND (reference sequence). V gave up 5 bases and J gave up 3 bases; unmatched junction bases: 6. CDR3 length: 16 residues. The CDR3, as DNA: TGTGCCAGTAGTTATCCGGGACAGGGGGCTACAGATACGCAGTATTTT. Translation gives CASSYPGQGATDTQYF.

The rearrangement links TRBV5-1 to TRBJ1-1, with D maybe TRBD1 (5 bases). V was trimmed by 4 bases and J by 0 bases, leaving 10 bases between them. CDR1 SGHRS and CDR2 YFSETQ come from the germline V gene. This CDR3 is built from 14 residues. The CDR3 region is CASSDQGMNTEAFF. CDR3 bases: TGCGCCAGCAGCGACCAGGGCATGAACACTGAAGCTTTCTTT.

This clone has at least ten counts. The chain joins TRBV7-9 to TRBJ2-3, with 8 bases lining up with TRBD2. The germline CDR1 and CDR2 sequences are SEHNR and FQNEAQ (reference sequence). With V trimmed by 2 bases and J by 0 bases, 1 base remained unmatched. CDR3 size: 15 residues. For the CDR3, the DNA is TGTGCCAGCAGCTTAACTAGCGGCAGCACAGATACGCAGTATTTT. Encoded protein: CASSLTSGSTDTQYF.

This clone occurred a few times. This chain joins TRBV21-1 and TRBJ1-5. TRBV21-1 is a pseudogene segment. The CDR3 extends over 18 amino acids. CDR3 in DNA: TGTGCCAGCAGCAAAGCTGGCACACCAAGCCTTAGCAATCAGCCCCAGCATTTT. Protein: CASSKAGTPSLSNQPQHF.

This clone was seen more than once but under ten times. The chain has TRBV28 and TRBJ2-5; 12 nucleotides agree with TRBD2. Germline values: CDR1 MDHEN, CDR2 SYDVKM. The J segment lost 5 bases and the V segment lost 7 bases, leaving 17 bases of the junction unmatched. The CDR3 length is 18 residues. The CDR3 is CASNVPGLAGFHGETQYF. The CDR3 DNA follows: TGTGCCAGCAATGTACCAGGACTAGCGGGGTTCCATGGGGAGACCCAGTACTTC.

V usage is TRBV7-2 and J usage is TRBJ1-1, with D perhaps matching TRBD1 (6 bases). CDR1 and CDR2 (germline): SGHTA, FQGNSA. This CDR3 is 14 amino acids long. Between the trimmed V and J ends, which lost 2 bases and 1 base, there was a span of 8 bases. DNA of the CDR3: TGTGCCAGCAGCTTACCGGGACAGAACACTGAAGCTTTCTTT. Residues: CASSLPGQNTEAFF.

This clone was seen only a few times. This specimen includes other DNA sequences encoding the same CDR3. DNA of the CDR3: TGTGCCAGCAGTTTAAGCTATGGCTACACCTTC. This encodes CASSLSYGYTF. The chain uses TRBV28 and TRBJ1-2; D uncertain. The V end was cut by 2 bases, the J end by 4 bases, with 2 bases between. The CDR3 sequence is 11 residues long. The germline gives CDR1 MDHEN, CDR2 SYDVKM.

This clone has a handful of counts. V usage is TRBV9 and J usage is TRBJ1-2; D call uncertain. The CDR3 loop spans 13 amino acids. Germline V CDR1 and CDR2: SGDLS, YYNGEE. The V end lost 0 bases, the J end lost 12 bases, and 15 bases lay between the germline ends. CDR3 loop: CASSVGRGLGHTF. CDR3 nucleotide sequence: TGTGCCAGCAGCGTAGGGAGAGGTCTCGGTCACACCTTC.

This chain links TRBV12-5 with TRBJ2-5; unclear D gene. The CDR3 is 17 residues long. The V gene lost 5 bases and the J gene lost 1 base, with 20 bases spanning the gap. Germline CDR1 is LGHNT and CDR2 is FRNRAP. For the CDR3, the DNA is TGTGCTAGTGGTCGCCGATTGGGCCGTAGAATCCAAGAGACCCAGTACTTC. It translates to CASGRRLGRRIQETQYF. Full variable domain (outside the CDR3, taken from reference TRBV12-5 and TRBJ2-5): DARVTQTPRHKVTEMGQEVTMRCQPILGHNTVFWYRQTMMQGLELLAYFRNRAPLDDSGMPKDRFSAEMPDATLATLKIQPSEPRDSAVYFCASGRRLGRRIQETQYFGPGTRLLVL.

The chain uses TRBV29-1 and TRBJ1-1, with D maybe TRBD1 (5 bases). The CDR3 is made up of 14 amino acids. From germline, CDR1 is SQVTM and CDR2 ANQGSEA. V was cut by 4 bases and J by 4 bases, with 16 bases left in between. CDR3 amino acids: CSVAIWQGSTEAFF. CDR3 in DNA: TGCAGCGTTGCCATTTGGCAGGGCTCCACTGAAGCTTTCTTT. The full variable domain, in which reference TRBV29-1 and TRBJ1-1 provide the parts outside the CDR3, is SAVISQKPSRDICQRGTSLTIQCQVDSQVTMMFWYRQQPGQSLTLIATANQGSEATYESGFVIDKFPISRPNLTFSTLTVSNMSPEDSSIYLCSVAIWQGSTEAFFGQGTRLTVV.

This clone was recorded only once. The CDR3 reads CASSTTEYEQYF. The CDR3 nucleotides read TGTGCCAGCAGTACGACGGAGTACGAGCAGTACTTC. This chain joins TRBV6-5 and TRBJ2-7; no reliable D call. CDR1 and CDR2 (germline): MNHEY, SVGAGI. The V gene lost 5 bases and the J gene lost 4 bases, with 9 bases spanning the gap. This CDR3 contains 12 residues.

This clone turned up a few times. CDR3 residues: CASRRGSSQNEKLFF. DNA for the CDR3: TGCGCCAGCAGACGGGGCAGTTCTCAGAATGAAAAACTGTTTTTT. The chain is built from TRBV5-1 and TRBJ1-4, with D maybe TRBD1 (5 bases). Trimming left V 5 bases short and J 5 bases short, with 16 bases between. Germline loops: CDR1 SGHRS, CDR2 YFSETQ. The CDR3 contains 15 residues.